This entry lists 25 T cell receptor beta chains sequenced from one sample in a study of CD8+CD57+ T cells in acquired aplastic anemia. Genomic DNA served as template for TCR beta VDJ and CDR3 profiling. TCRdb fed the reads into MiXCR, producing one record per CDR3 protein. The table records some 240,000 distinct CDR3 sequences, 34% of them present only once. Sequencing was carried out using sorted CD4+, CD8+, or CD8+CD57+ T cells (not recorded which) from PBMCs. The receptors come from a human donor in good health, serving as a control.

The rearrangement uses TRBV27 and TRBJ2-7; the D call may be TRBD1 or TRBD2 (5 bases each). Germline CDR1 is MNHEY and CDR2 is SMNVEV (reference sequence). The CDR3 consists of 17 residues. Trimming removed 7 bases at V and 6 bases at J, with 28 bases between. The CDR3 protein is CASMPRFGGSAFREQYF. DNA for the CDR3: TGTGCCAGCATGCCCCGTTTTGGGGGATCTGCTTTTCGCGAGCAGTACTTC.

This clonotype was counted many times. The J gene is TRBJ2-3, the V gene TRBV14; D remains unclear. Trimming cost V 4 bases and J 2 bases, with 10 bases left between them. Germline V gene lookup returns CDR1 SGHDN and CDR2 FVKESK. The CDR3 length is 14 residues. The CDR3 DNA is TGTGCCAGCAGCCGGTTCTCGAACACAGATACGCAGTATTTT. It codes for CASSRFSNTDTQYF.

This clonotype was counted ten times or more. This rearrangement joins TRBV20-1 to TRBJ2-7; no reliable D call. The CDR3 contains 11 residues. Germline V CDR1 and CDR2: DFQATT, SNEGSKA (reference sequence). The germline V and J ends were trimmed by 3 bases and 3 bases, with 6 bases remaining between them. The CDR3: CSARVVYEQYF. The CDR3, as DNA: TGCAGTGCTAGGGTGGTCTACGAGCAGTACTTC.

This clonotype has ten or more counts. The chain links TRBV10-1 to TRBJ2-1; tentative D call: TRBD1 (6 bases). This CDR3 is built from 12 residues. The germline V gene encodes CDR1 WNHNN and CDR2 SYGVQD (reference sequence). The V gene lost 6 bases and the J gene lost 10 bases, with 13 bases spanning the gap. CDR3 protein: CASSAYGTEQFF. In nucleotides, the CDR3 is TGCGCCAGCAGCGCTTATGGGACAGAGCAGTTCTTC.

CDR3 nucleotides: TGTGCTAGTGGTTTGGAGGGCCACACTGAAGCTTTCTTT. This translates into CASGLEGHTEAFF. The chain joins TRBV12-5 to TRBJ1-1; D is uncertain. This CDR3 is built from 13 residues. CDR1 and CDR2 (germline): LGHNT, FRNRAP. Trimming pared 1 base from V and 3 bases from J, leaving 6 bases between.

The chain combines TRBV5-1 with TRBJ2-2; TRBD2 aligns across 9 bases. Germline CDR1 reads SGHRS; CDR2 reads YFSETQ. This CDR3 region has 16 residues. Losses at the gene ends were 4 bases for V and 0 bases for J; bases not matched to a gene: 4. As DNA, the CDR3 is TGCGCCAGCAGCGCCGCTAGCGGGGCGAACACCGGGGAGCTGTTTTTT. This codes for CASSAASGANTGELFF.

The rearrangement links TRBV7-8 to TRBJ1-1; D call uncertain. The CDR3 is 10 amino acids. Germline CDR1 is SGHVS and CDR2 is FQNEAQ. V shed 6 bases and J shed 9 bases, with 8 bases lying between them. The CDR3 loop is CASSLRQAFF. CDR3 sequence (DNA): TGTGCCAGCAGTTTGAGGCAAGCTTTCTTT.

The chain couples TRBV14 to TRBJ2-7; perhaps TRBD2 as D (5 bases). The V end lost 1 base, the J end lost 9 bases, and 10 bases lay between the germline ends. CDR3 length: 12 residues. Germline assignment: CDR1 SGHDN and CDR2 FVKESK. The CDR3 DNA reads as TGTGCCAGCAGCCAAGGTGCGGGCGGGCAGTACTTC. This codes for CASSQGAGGQYF. Full variable domain (outside the CDR3, taken from reference TRBV14 and TRBJ2-7): EAGVTQFPSHSVIEKGQTVTLRCDPISGHDNLYWYRRVMGKEIKFLLHFVKESKQDESGMPNNRFLAERTGGTYSTLKVQPAELEDSGVYFCASSQGAGGQYFGPGTRLTVT.

This clonotype was seen more than once but under ten times. The J gene is TRBJ2-7, the V gene TRBV15; D uncertain. The CDR3 contains 15 residues. The germline CDR1 and CDR2 sequences are LNHNV and YYDKDF (reference sequence). Trimming removed 3 bases at V and 2 bases at J, with 14 bases between. CDR3 bases: TGTGCCACCAGCAGCCAAGCCGACCAGACCTACGAGCAGTACTTC. Protein sequence: CATSSQADQTYEQYF.

There are many counts of this clonotype. The rearrangement uses TRBV2 and TRBJ1-2, with TRBD1 matching 7 bases. Looked up from germline, CDR1 is SNHLY and CDR2 is FYNNEI. V gave up 7 bases and J gave up 8 bases; unmatched junction bases: 13. The CDR3 totals 14 residues. The CDR3: CASKGDSLSEGYTF. CDR3 nucleotides: TGTGCCAGCAAGGGGGACAGCTTGAGCGAGGGCTACACCTTC.

The V and J genes are TRBV19 and TRBJ1-6; 9 positions match TRBD1. Germline V gives CDR1 LNHDA, CDR2 SQIVND (reference sequence). This CDR3 comprises 15 residues. J was trimmed by 9 bases and V by 5 bases; bases with no gene match: 8. The CDR3 nucleotides read TGTGCCAGTAGTCCATCCACAGGGGGCACTTCACCCCTCCACTTT. This sequence encodes CASSPSTGGTSPLHF.

The chain combines TRBV5-1 with TRBJ2-2, with 11 bases identical to TRBD2. This CDR3 spans 15 amino acids. The V gene's germline CDR1 is SGHRS and CDR2 YFSETQ. Trimming took 4 bases from V and 3 from J; bases not matched to a gene: 2. CDR3 region: CASSAGLADTGELFF. The CDR3 coding sequence is TGCGCCAGCAGCGCGGGACTAGCGGACACCGGGGAGCTGTTTTTT.

This clonotype was recorded at least ten times. The chain couples TRBV19 to TRBJ2-1; D gene uncertain. Trimming removed 4 bases at V and 4 bases at J, with 17 bases between. The CDR3 totals 16 residues. The germline V gene has CDR1 LNHDA and CDR2 SQIVND (reference sequence). CDR3 in DNA: TGTGCCAGTAGTACCTACGGACGCTCCGCGTACAATGAGCAGTTCTTC. It translates to CASSTYGRSAYNEQFF.

This clonotype was counted many times. The chain links TRBV9 to TRBJ2-7; possibly TRBD2 for D (6 bases). CDR1 and CDR2 (germline): SGDLS, YYNGEE. The CDR3 has 14 amino acids. Trimming stripped 3 bases from V and 4 bases from J, with 14 bases between. The CDR3 nucleotides read TGTGCCAGCAGCGCGGAGCGGGCCCCTTACGAGCAGTACTTC. It codes for CASSAERAPYEQYF.

The chain employs TRBV10-3 and TRBJ2-7; no reliable D call. Trimming left V 10 bases short and J 7 bases short, with 29 bases between. The CDR3 has 16 residues. Germline V gives CDR1 ENHRY, CDR2 SYGVKD. In DNA form, the CDR3 reads TGTGCCAGCGGTGATCTTTTAGACGCCAGGTGGTGGGAGCAGTACTTC. Translating it yields CASGDLLDARWWEQYF.

V gene TRBV15 combines with J gene TRBJ1-2; 9 nucleotides match TRBD1. V shed 3 bases, J shed 4 bases, and the junction held 9 bases outside the gene matches. There are 16 residues in the CDR3. CDR1 and CDR2 from the germline V gene are LNHNV and YYDKDF (reference sequence). The CDR3 sequence: CATSRVPGQGLYGYTF. CDR3 DNA: TGTGCCACCAGCAGGGTACCGGGACAGGGCCTCTATGGCTACACCTTC.

The chain employs TRBV5-5 and TRBJ2-6; 7 bases align to TRBD2. V gave up 7 bases and J gave up 1 base; unmatched junction bases: 8. The CDR3 contains 16 residues. The germline gives CDR1 SGHKS, CDR2 YYEKEE (reference sequence). The CDR3 region has the DNA TGTGCCAGCTCAACCCCCGGGAGGTCTGGGGCCAACGTCCTGACTTTC. It is translated as CASSTPGRSGANVLTF.

Ten or more counts support this clonotype. The chain joins TRBV7-9 to TRBJ1-2; 8 positions match TRBD1. The J segment lost 6 bases and the V segment lost 1 base, leaving 7 bases of the junction unmatched. CDR1 and CDR2 (germline): SEHNR, FQNEAQ (reference sequence). The CDR3 totals 15 residues. CDR3 sequence (DNA): TGTGCCAGCAGCTTAGGCAGGGGGCAGGTGGATGGCTACACCTTC. It is translated as CASSLGRGQVDGYTF.

The chain combines TRBV12-5 with TRBJ1-5; 9 bases fit TRBD1. The V segment lost 4 bases and the J segment 5 bases; nucleotides outside the gene matches: 12. Germline CDR1 and CDR2: LGHNT and FRNRAP. This CDR3 region has 17 residues. CDR3 sequence (DNA): TGTGCTAGTGGTTCTCGGACAGGGGCTAGTAGAGATCAGCCCCAGCATTTT. The encoded protein is CASGSRTGASRDQPQHF.

V and J are TRBV6-5 and TRBJ1-6, with 7 positions matching TRBD1. CDR3 length: 15 residues. Looked up from germline, CDR1 is MNHEY and CDR2 is SVGAGI. The J segment lost 10 bases and the V segment lost 4 bases, leaving 10 bases of the junction unmatched. DNA of the CDR3: TGTGCCAGCAGTTCCGGCCGGGACAGAGAATCACCCCTCCACTTT. Its translation: CASSSGRDRESPLHF.

This clonotype was seen once. V and J are TRBV2 and TRBJ1-5; D remains ambiguous. Trimming removed 3 bases from V and 1 base from J, with 10 bases in between. The CDR3 length is 15 residues. Germline V CDR1 and CDR2: SNHLY, FYNNEI. The CDR3 reads CASSELGRSNQPQHF. The CDR3 bases are TGTGCCAGCAGTGAGTTGGGTCGGAGCAATCAGCCCCAGCATTTT.

The chain employs TRBV2 and TRBJ1-1; 11 positions agree with TRBD1. The CDR3 runs 15 residues. The germline gives CDR1 SNHLY, CDR2 FYNNEI. Trimming at V came to 6 bases and at J to 5 bases, leaving 8 bases not matched to a gene. The CDR3 DNA is TGTGCCAGCAGGGCGGGGACAGGGGGAGGGACTGAAGCTTTCTTT. This sequence encodes CASRAGTGGGTEAFF.

This clonotype was seen many times. The CDR3 DNA sequence: TGCAGTGCTAGCCAGGATAATGAAAAACTGTTTTTT. Encoded protein: CSASQDNEKLFF. The rearrangement uses TRBV20-1 and TRBJ1-4; D call uncertain. This CDR3 is built from 12 residues. The V end lost 3 bases, the J end lost 4 bases, and 6 bases lay between the germline ends. Germline CDR1 is DFQATT and CDR2 is SNEGSKA (reference sequence).

There are many counts of this clonotype. The V gene is TRBV9, the J gene TRBJ1-1, with D unresolved. This CDR3 is built from 13 residues. Trimming removed 3 bases at V and 1 base at J, with 7 bases between. Germline V gene sequence: CDR1 SGDLS, CDR2 YYNGEE. CDR3 protein: CASSGDWNTEAFF. CDR3 in DNA: TGTGCCAGCAGCGGAGACTGGAACACTGAAGCTTTCTTT.

The chain uses TRBV29-1 and TRBJ2-7; D could derive from TRBD1 or TRBD2 (5 bases each). This CDR3 has 12 amino acids. V was cut by 7 bases and J by 1 base, with 11 bases left in between. Per germline, CDR1 SQVTM and CDR2 ANQGSEA. CDR3 nucleotides: TGCAGCGCCCGGGGCCTATCCTACGAGCAGTACTTC. This encodes CSARGLSYEQYF.